The entry that follows covers one T cell receptor (beta chain) sequence. The sample is drawn from a study of blood T cell repertoires in COVID-19. Study background: T cells, B-cell-depleted T cells, or PBMCs provided the cDNA or gDNA that served as material.

Generated by immunoSEQ multiplex PCR, the TCRdb table keeps only in-frame clones and is missing some. This sample yields roughly 150,000 clones, of which about nine tenths are seen a single time; approximately 4% belongs to the top ten. This CDR3 comprises 15 residues. V gave up 7 bases and J gave up 5 bases; unmatched junction bases: 14. Germline lookup yields CDR1 SNHLY and CDR2 FYNNEI. Sequenced input: peripheral blood. The V gene is TRBV2, the J gene TRBJ2-7, with 7 bases matching TRBD2. This TCR came from a woman between 65 and 79 years old with acute or convalescent COVID-19. The CDR3 nucleotides read TGTGCCAGCACTCAGGATCCGGGACTACCGAACGAGCAGTACTTC. Amino acid sequence: CASTQDPGLPNEQYF. Filled out from reference TRBV2 and TRBJ2-7, the complete variable domain reads EPEVTQTPSHQVTQMGQEVILRCVPISNHLYFYWYRQILGQKVEFLVSFYNNEISEKSEIFDDQFSVERPDGSNFTLKIRSTKLEDSAMYFCASTQDPGLPNEQYFGPGTRLTVT.